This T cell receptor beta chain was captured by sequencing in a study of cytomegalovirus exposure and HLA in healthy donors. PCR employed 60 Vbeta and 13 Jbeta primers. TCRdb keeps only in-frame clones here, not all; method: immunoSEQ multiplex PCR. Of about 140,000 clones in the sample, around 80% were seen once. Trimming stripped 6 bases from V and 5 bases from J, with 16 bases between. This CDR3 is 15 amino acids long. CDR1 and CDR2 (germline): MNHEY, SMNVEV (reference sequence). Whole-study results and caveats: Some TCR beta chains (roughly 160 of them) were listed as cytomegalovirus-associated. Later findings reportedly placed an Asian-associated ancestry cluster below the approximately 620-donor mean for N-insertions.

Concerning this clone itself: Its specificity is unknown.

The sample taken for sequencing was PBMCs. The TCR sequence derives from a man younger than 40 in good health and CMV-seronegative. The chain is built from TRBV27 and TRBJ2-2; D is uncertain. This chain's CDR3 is CASSLAYLRTGELFF. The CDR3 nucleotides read TGTGCCAGCAGCTTGGCATATTTGAGGACCGGGGAGCTGTTTTTT.